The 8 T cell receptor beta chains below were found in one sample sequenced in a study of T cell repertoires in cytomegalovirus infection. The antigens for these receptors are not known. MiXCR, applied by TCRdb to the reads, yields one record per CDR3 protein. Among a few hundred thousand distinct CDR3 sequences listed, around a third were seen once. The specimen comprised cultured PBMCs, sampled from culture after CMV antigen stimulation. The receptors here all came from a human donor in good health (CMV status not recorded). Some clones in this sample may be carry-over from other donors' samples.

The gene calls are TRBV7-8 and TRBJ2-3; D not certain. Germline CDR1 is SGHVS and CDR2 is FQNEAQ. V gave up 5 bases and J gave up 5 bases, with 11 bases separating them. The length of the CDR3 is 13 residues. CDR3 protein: CASSGVNVDTQYF. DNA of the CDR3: TGTGCCAGCAGCGGAGTGAATGTAGATACGCAGTATTTT.

CDR3 region: CASSLAGRVVSNEQYV. In nucleotides, the CDR3 is TGTGCCAGCAGTCTCGCGGGCAGGGTCGTCTCGAACGAGCAGTACGTC. The J gene is TRBJ2-7, the V gene TRBV6-2 or TRBV6-3; tentatively, D is TRBD1 or TRBD2 (5 bases each). CDR1 is MNHEY and CDR2 is SVGEGT in the germline V gene. The CDR3 length is 16 residues. V gave up 5 bases and J gave up 5 bases, with 22 bases separating them.

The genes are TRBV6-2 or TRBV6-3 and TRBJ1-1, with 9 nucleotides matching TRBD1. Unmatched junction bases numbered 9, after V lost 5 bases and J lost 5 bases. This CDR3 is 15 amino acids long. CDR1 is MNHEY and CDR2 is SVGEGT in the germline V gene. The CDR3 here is CASSQLGTGITEAFF. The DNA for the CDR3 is TGTGCCAGCAGTCAACTCGGGACAGGGATTACTGAAGCTTTCTTT.

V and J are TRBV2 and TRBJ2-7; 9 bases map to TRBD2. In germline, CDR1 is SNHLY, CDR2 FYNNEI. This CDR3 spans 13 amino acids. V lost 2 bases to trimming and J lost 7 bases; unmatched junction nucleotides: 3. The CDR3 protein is CASSERLAGEQYV. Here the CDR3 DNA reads TGTGCCAGCAGTGAAAGGCTAGCGGGAGAGCAGTACGTC.

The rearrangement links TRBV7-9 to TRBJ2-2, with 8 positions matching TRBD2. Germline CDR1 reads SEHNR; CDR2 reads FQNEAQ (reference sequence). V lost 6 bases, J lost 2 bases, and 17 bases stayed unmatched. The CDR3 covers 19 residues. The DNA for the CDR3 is TGTGCCAGCAGGCCCCCCCCCTTCCCAGCGGGAGTTAACACCGGGGAGCTGTTTTTT. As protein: CASRPPPFPAGVNTGELFF. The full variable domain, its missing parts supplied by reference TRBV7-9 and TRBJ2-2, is DTGVSQNPRHKITKRGQNVTFRCDPISEHNRLYWYRQTLGQGPEFLTYFQNEAQLEKSRLLSDRFSAERPKGSFSTLEIQRTEQGDSAMYLCASRPPPFPAGVNTGELFFGEGSRLTVL.

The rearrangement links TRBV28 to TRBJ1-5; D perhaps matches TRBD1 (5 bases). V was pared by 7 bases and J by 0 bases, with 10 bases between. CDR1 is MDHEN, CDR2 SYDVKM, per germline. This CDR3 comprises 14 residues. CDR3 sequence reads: CASTRTHSNQPQHF. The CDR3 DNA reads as TGTGCCAGCACACGGACACATAGCAATCAGCCCCAGCATTTT.

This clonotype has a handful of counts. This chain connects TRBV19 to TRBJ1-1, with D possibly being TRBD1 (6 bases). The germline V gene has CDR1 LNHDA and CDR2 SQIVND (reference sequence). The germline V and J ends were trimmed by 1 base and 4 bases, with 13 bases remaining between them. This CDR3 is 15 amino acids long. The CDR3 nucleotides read TGTGCCAGTAGTATAGTAGACAGGACCTTCACTGAAGCTTTCTTT. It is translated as CASSIVDRTFTEAFF. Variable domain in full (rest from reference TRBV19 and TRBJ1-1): DGGITQSPKYLFRKEGQNVTLSCEQNLNHDAMYWYRQDPGQGLRLIYYSQIVNDFQKGDIAEGYSVSREKKESFPLTVTSAQKNPTAFYLCASSIVDRTFTEAFFGQGTRLTVV.

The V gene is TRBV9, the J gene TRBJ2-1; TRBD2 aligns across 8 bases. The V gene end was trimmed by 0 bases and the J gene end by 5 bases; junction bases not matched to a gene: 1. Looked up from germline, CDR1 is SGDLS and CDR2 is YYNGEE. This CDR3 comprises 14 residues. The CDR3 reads CASSVVSGNNEQFF. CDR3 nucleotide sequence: TGTGCCAGCAGCGTAGTTAGCGGGAACAATGAGCAGTTCTTC.